Below, 19 T cell receptor beta chains from the same sample are listed, as sequenced in a study of cytotoxic CD8 clonotypes in ibrutinib-treated CLL. TCRdb's table, derived via immunoSEQ multiplex PCR, lists solely in-frame clones and lacks some. The table records roughly 250,000 clones, about three quarters of them present only once. The starting material was PBMCs, obtained after 24 months of ibrutinib treatment. Source of these receptors: a human donor with chronic lymphocytic leukemia.

A few counts support this clone. This chain uses TRBV4-3 with TRBJ2-5, with D maybe TRBD1 (5 bases). Trimming removed 0 bases at V and 5 bases at J, with 10 bases between. This CDR3 spans 14 amino acids. CDR1 is LGHNA and CDR2 is YSLEER in the germline V gene. CDR3 in DNA: TGCGCCAGCAGCCAAGATCAGGGAAGGGAGACCCAGTACTTC. It translates to CASSQDQGRETQYF.

This chain uses TRBV7-9 with TRBJ2-5; D gene uncertain. The CDR3 spans 12 residues. In germline, CDR1 is SEHNR, CDR2 FQNEAQ (reference sequence). The V end was cut by 1 base, the J end by 7 bases, with 7 bases between. This chain's CDR3 is CASSLDPATQYF. CDR3 in DNA: TGTGCCAGCAGCTTAGACCCGGCGACCCAGTACTTC.

The chain couples TRBV28 to TRBJ2-7; TRBD2 aligns across 9 bases. Germline V gene data show CDR1 as MDHEN and CDR2 as SYDVKM. This CDR3 contains 16 residues. V was clipped by 3 bases and J by 1 base; unmatched bases: 7. CDR3 sequence reads: CASSFVYSGGSYEQYF. The CDR3 bases are TGTGCCAGCAGTTTCGTTTATAGCGGGGGATCCTACGAGCAGTACTTC.

The V call is TRBV7-3, the J call TRBJ2-7; D may be TRBD2 (5 bases). CDR3 length equals 14 residues. Germline CDR1 is SGHTA and CDR2 is FQGTGA. V was pared by 1 base and J by 5 bases, with 12 bases between. Here the CDR3 reads CASSLNSGTDEQYF. CDR3 coding DNA: TGTGCCAGCAGCTTAAATTCGGGAACAGACGAGCAGTACTTC.

This rearrangement joins TRBV10-2 to TRBJ2-1; TRBD1 is a possible D gene (6 bases). The CDR3 runs to 13 residues. Germline V gene lookup returns CDR1 WSHSY and CDR2 SAAADI. Trimming stripped 10 bases from V and 0 bases from J, with 10 bases between. CDR3 sequence reads: CAKTGSSYNEQFF. The DNA of the CDR3 is TGCGCCAAGACAGGTAGCTCCTACAATGAGCAGTTCTTC.

This chain joins TRBV27 and TRBJ2-1; D could derive from TRBD1 or TRBD2 (5 bases each). V lost 6 bases and J 15 bases, leaving 21 bases between the germline ends. This CDR3 spans 13 amino acids. The germline V gene has CDR1 MNHEY and CDR2 SMNVEV (reference sequence). CDR3 bases: TGTGCCAGCAGGTCGGTCGGGGCATCTCGGCGGTTCTTC. Protein sequence: CASRSVGASRRFF.

V gene TRBV9 combines with J gene TRBJ2-2, with 9 bases fitting TRBD1. The V gene's germline CDR1 is SGDLS and CDR2 YYNGEE. V lost 4 bases and J lost 2; bases outside the gene matches: 6. The length of the CDR3 is 16 residues. The CDR3 loop reads CASSSRDRVNTGELFF. The CDR3 DNA follows: TGTGCCAGCAGCTCCCGGGACAGGGTAAACACCGGGGAGCTGTTTTTT.

This clone was counted a few times. The gene calls are TRBV7-8 and TRBJ2-7, with 9 bases identical to TRBD1. From germline, CDR1 is SGHVS and CDR2 FQNEAQ. V was clipped by 1 base and J by 12 bases; unmatched bases: 7. The CDR3 is 13 amino acids. CDR3 sequence reads: CASSLGGTGYPYF. The DNA of the CDR3 is TGTGCCAGCAGCTTAGGCGGGACAGGGTATCCGTACTTC.

The V and J genes are TRBV21-1 and TRBJ2-3. TRBV21-1 is reported as a pseudogene. The length of the CDR3 is 18 residues. The CDR3 nucleotides are TGTGCCAGCAGCAAGGTTTTTTTGGGCAGCGACAGCACAGATACGCAGTATTTT. It codes for CASSKVFLGSDSTDTQYF.

The chain joins TRBV29-1 to TRBJ2-7; 14 positions agree with TRBD2. In germline, CDR1 is SQVTM, CDR2 ANQGSEA. The CDR3 covers 14 residues. J gave up 4 bases and V 3 bases, and 2 bases lay outside the gene matches. The CDR3 DNA reads TGCAGCGTTGAGGGACTAGCGGGAGAGTACGAGCAGTACTTC. It encodes CSVEGLAGEYEQYF.

This chain's CDR3 is CASSTSQTGELFF. The CDR3 bases are TGTGCCAGCAGTACTTCCCAGACCGGGGAGCTGTTTTTT. The gene calls are TRBV6-5 and TRBJ2-2, with no clear D. The CDR3 is 13 amino acids. Germline V gene data show CDR1 as MNHEY and CDR2 as SVGAGI. Deletions cut 5 bases from V and 5 bases from J, with 9 bases between.

This clone was recorded a few times. V and J are TRBV28 and TRBJ1-1; unclear D gene. The V end lost 2 bases, the J end lost 6 bases, and 10 bases lay between the germline ends. The CDR3 length is 13 residues. Germline V gene lookup returns CDR1 MDHEN and CDR2 SYDVKM. As DNA, the CDR3 is TGTGCCAGCAGTTTACACGCTCTGGCTGAAGCTTTCTTT. Its translation is CASSLHALAEAFF.

The CDR3 is CASPRGPTSYNEQFF. Here the CDR3 DNA reads TGTGCCTCCCCTCGGGGCCCCACCTCCTACAATGAGCAGTTCTTC. V gene TRBV30 combines with J gene TRBJ2-1; perhaps D is TRBD1 or TRBD2 (5 bases each). V was trimmed by 7 bases and J by 0 bases, leaving 16 bases between them. This CDR3 is 15 amino acids long. Germline V gives CDR1 GTSNPN, CDR2 SVGIG (reference sequence). The entire variable domain, with the rest obtained from reference TRBV30 and TRBJ2-1, is as follows: SQTIHQWPATLVQPVGSPLSLECTVEGTSNPNLYWYRQAAGRGLQLLFYSVGIGQISSEVPQNLSASRPQDRQFILSSKKLLLSDSGFYLCASPRGPTSYNEQFFGPGTRLTVL.

The rearrangement uses TRBV30 and TRBJ1-5, with no clear D. CDR1 and CDR2 from the germline V gene are GTSNPN and SVGIG (reference sequence). Trimming took 2 bases from V and 1 from J, leaving 9 bases between them. This CDR3 has 14 amino acids. This CDR3 is CAWSTSSSNQPQHF. In DNA form, the CDR3 reads TGTGCCTGGAGTACGAGCTCGAGCAATCAGCCCCAGCATTTT.

This clone was observed a handful of times. V is TRBV9 and J is TRBJ2-5; no firm D call. Trimming shortened V by 1 base and J by 1 base, and 5 bases separated the two germline ends. There are 13 residues in the CDR3. Germline V gene data show CDR1 as SGDLS and CDR2 as YYNGEE. The CDR3 region has the DNA TGTGCCAGCAGCGTACACCTCCAAGAGACCCAGTACTTC. This sequence encodes CASSVHLQETQYF.

The count of this clone is one. This chain uses TRBV19 with TRBJ2-5; D not certain. Looked up from germline, CDR1 is LNHDA and CDR2 is SQIVND (reference sequence). The CDR3 totals 15 residues. Trimming left V 4 bases short and J 3 bases short, with 15 bases between. Here the CDR3 reads CASSRAARTKETQYF. CDR3 nucleotide sequence: TGTGCCAGTAGTAGGGCGGCGCGGACCAAAGAGACCCAGTACTTC.

The J gene is TRBJ2-3, the V gene TRBV7-2, with a weak D call TRBD2 (5 bases). Trimming stripped 7 bases from V and 0 bases from J, with 11 bases between. CDR3 length: 14 residues. Germline V gives CDR1 SGHTA, CDR2 FQGNSA. The CDR3 coding sequence is TGTGCCAGCACCAGAGGGCGTAGCACAGATACGCAGTATTTT. Translated: CASTRGRSTDTQYF.

This clone was counted a few times. Here the CDR3 reads CASSPQDGDGTYEQYF. The CDR3 DNA is TGTGCCAGCAGCCCCCAAGATGGGGACGGGACCTACGAGCAGTACTTC. V is TRBV9 and J is TRBJ2-7; D possibly matches TRBD1 or TRBD2 (5 bases each). CDR1 and CDR2 from the germline V gene are SGDLS and YYNGEE. This CDR3 spans 16 amino acids. V lost 4 bases and J lost 2, with 19 bases in between. Supplemented by reference TRBV9 and TRBJ2-7, the full variable domain reads DSGVTQTPKHLITATGQRVTLRCSPRSGDLSVYWYQQSLDQGLQFLIQYYNGEERAKGNILERFSAQQFPDLHSELNLSSLELGDSALYFCASSPQDGDGTYEQYFGPGTRLTVT.

The chain carries TRBV28 and TRBJ1-5; tentatively, D is TRBD1 (5 bases). The V end was cut by 5 bases, the J end by 2 bases, with 7 bases between. The germline V gene has CDR1 MDHEN and CDR2 SYDVKM. The CDR3 runs 13 residues. CDR3 region: CASSGGGNQPQHF. CDR3 in DNA: TGTGCCAGCAGTGGAGGGGGCAATCAGCCCCAGCATTTT.